This passage covers 20 T cell receptor beta chains from one sample sequenced in a study of PD-1 blockade in classical Hodgkin lymphoma. Every patient relapsed after autologous stem cell transplantation, and brentuximab vedotin exposure varied. The table came from immunoSEQ multiplex PCR; TCRdb's copy has only in-frame clones and leaves some out. Of tens of thousands of clones in the sample, about three quarters are singletons; the top ten hold 20% to 25%. The sample here was peripheral blood mononuclear cells (PBMCs), taken before the second cycle of nivolumab. These receptor sequences come from a human donor with classical Hodgkin lymphoma.

This clone was counted a few times. This rearrangement joins TRBV4-2 to TRBJ1-1, with D perhaps TRBD1 (6 bases). This CDR3 region has 14 residues. Trimming left V 1 base short and J 3 bases short, with 9 bases between. Looked up from germline, CDR1 is LGHNA and CDR2 is YNFKEQ. The chain's CDR3 is CASSQVRQDTEAFF. CDR3 nucleotide sequence: TGTGCCAGCAGCCAAGTTCGACAGGACACTGAAGCTTTCTTT.

For the CDR3, the DNA is TGTGCCAGCAGTGGTTGGAGAGGAGGCGTCTACGAGCAGTACTTC. Amino acid sequence: CASSGWRGGVYEQYF. This sequence joins TRBV25-1 and TRBJ2-7; D may be TRBD2 (5 bases). The CDR3 sequence is 15 residues long. The V gene's germline CDR1 is MGHDK and CDR2 SYGVNS. Trimming shortened V by 4 bases and J by 3 bases, and 16 bases separated the two germline ends.

The gene calls are TRBV5-1 and TRBJ2-3; TRBD2 aligns across 10 bases. CDR1 and CDR2 from the germline V gene are SGHRS and YFSETQ. Germline trimming cut 2 bases from V and 6 bases from J; bases unmatched to any gene: 9. This CDR3 spans 16 amino acids. The CDR3 bases are TGCGCCAGCAGCTTTGGAAGAAGCGGGGGGGAGGATACGCAGTATTTT. Protein product: CASSFGRSGGEDTQYF. Complete variable domain (other parts from reference TRBV5-1 and TRBJ2-3): KAGVTQTPRYLIKTRGQQVTLSCSPISGHRSVSWYQQTPGQGLQFLFEYFSETQRNKGNFPGRFSGRQFSNSRSEMNVSTLELGDSALYLCASSFGRSGGEDTQYFGPGTRLTVL.

To note about this clone: The junction differs from germline at one of its ends, possibly a read error. This chain uses TRBV5-6 with TRBJ2-1; the D gene is possibly TRBD1 (5 bases). The CDR3 length is 12 residues. Germline values: CDR1 SGHDT, CDR2 YYEEEE. CDR3 loop: CACSLRGNEQFF. The DNA of the CDR3 is TGTGCCTGCAGCCTTAGGGGCAATGAGCAGTTCTTC. Using reference TRBV5-6 and TRBJ2-1 for the parts outside the CDR3, the full variable domain is DAGVTQSPTHLIKTRGQQVTLRCSPKSGHDTVSWYQQALGQGPQFIFQYYEEEERQRGNFPDRFSGHQFPNYSSELNVNALLLGDSALYLCACSLRGNEQFFGPGTRLTVL.

The gene calls are TRBV30 and TRBJ1-6, with 7 nucleotides matching TRBD1. The CDR3 consists of 14 residues. The germline gives CDR1 GTSNPN, CDR2 SVGIG (reference sequence). The J segment lost 8 bases and the V segment lost 5 bases, leaving 9 bases of the junction unmatched. CDR3 protein: CAWGDSSFYSPLHF. The CDR3 DNA reads TGTGCCTGGGGGGACAGTAGCTTCTATTCACCCCTCCACTTT.

This sequence joins TRBV14 and TRBJ2-5, with 12 positions matching TRBD2. Unmatched junction bases numbered 1, after V lost 1 base and J lost 1 base. CDR1 and CDR2 (germline): SGHDN, FVKESK. The CDR3 loop spans 16 amino acids. In nucleotides, the CDR3 is TGTGCCAGCAGCCAAGGACTAGCGGGAGTCCAAGAGACCCAGTACTTC. Translation: CASSQGLAGVQETQYF. The full variable domain, in which reference TRBV14 and TRBJ2-5 provide the parts outside the CDR3, is EAGVTQFPSHSVIEKGQTVTLRCDPISGHDNLYWYRRVMGKEIKFLLHFVKESKQDESGMPNNRFLAERTGGTYSTLKVQPAELEDSGVYFCASSQGLAGVQETQYFGPGTRLLVL.

The rearrangement joins TRBV7-2 to TRBJ2-5; 8 bases are a match to TRBD1. The CDR3 sequence is 17 residues long. In germline, CDR1 is SGHTA, CDR2 FQGNSA. V was pared by 3 bases and J by 1 base, with 10 bases of the junction left unmatched. The CDR3 reads CASSFMWDRFSQETQYF. CDR3 in DNA: TGTGCCAGCAGCTTCATGTGGGACAGGTTTAGCCAAGAGACCCAGTACTTC. Full variable domain (outside the CDR3, taken from reference TRBV7-2 and TRBJ2-5): GAGVSQSPSNKVTEKGKDVELRCDPISGHTALYWYRQSLGQGLEFLIYFQGNSAPDKSGLPSDRFSAERTGGSVSTLTIQRTQQEDSAVYLCASSFMWDRFSQETQYFGPGTRLLVL.

In its sample, this clone was seen many times. The V gene is TRBV4-2, the J gene TRBJ1-2; D is possibly TRBD1 (5 bases). V dropped 4 bases and J dropped 3 bases, with 12 bases sitting between them. The CDR3 is made up of 14 amino acids. The germline V gene encodes CDR1 LGHNA and CDR2 YNFKEQ. The CDR3 DNA follows: TGTGCCAGCAGCCCGAGGGACGGCGACTATGGCTACACCTTC. Translated, it gives CASSPRDGDYGYTF.

This rearrangement joins TRBV5-4 to TRBJ2-1; 7 bases line up with TRBD2. V was clipped by 4 bases and J by 6 bases; unmatched bases: 10. This CDR3 contains 15 residues. Germline CDR1 is SGHNT and CDR2 is YYREEE (reference sequence). The CDR3, as DNA: TGTGCCAGCAGCAAGTGGGCGGGGGTGGTCAATGAGCAGTTCTTC. Its protein product is CASSKWAGVVNEQFF.

The chain employs TRBV27 and TRBJ2-1; tentative D call: TRBD1 (6 bases). This CDR3 has 15 amino acids. Germline CDR1 reads MNHEY; CDR2 reads SMNVEV (reference sequence). V shed 0 bases and J shed 6 bases, with 12 bases lying between them. The CDR3, as DNA: TGTGCCAGCAGTTTATCACAGGGTGGGAGCAATGAGCAGTTCTTC. It encodes CASSLSQGGSNEQFF.

V is TRBV11-3 and J is TRBJ2-2; no reliable D call. The CDR3 has 11 amino acids. The ends were cut back, 1 base at V and 8 bases at J, with 2 bases in the middle. Per germline, CDR1 SGHNT and CDR2 YENEEA. The DNA for the CDR3 is TGTGCCAGCAGCTTAGTGGGGGAGCTGTTTTTT. This translates into CASSLVGELFF.

The chain employs TRBV19 and TRBJ1-1; maybe TRBD1 (5 bases). V was clipped by 6 bases and J by 3 bases, with 14 bases between them. CDR3 size: 14 residues. Germline V CDR1 and CDR2: LNHDA, SQIVND (reference sequence). In nucleotides, the CDR3 is TGTGCCAGTAGCACAGACGACAGTCACACTGAAGCTTTCTTT. It encodes CASSTDDSHTEAFF.

The chain has TRBV5-1 and TRBJ2-5, with 11 bases identical to TRBD2. J gave up 3 bases and V 5 bases, and 6 bases lay outside the gene matches. This CDR3 comprises 15 residues. Germline loops: CDR1 SGHRS, CDR2 YFSETQ. The CDR3 DNA reads TGCGCCAGCAGTTTTAGCGGGGGGGCAGAAGAGACCCAGTACTTC. The encoded protein is CASSFSGGAEETQYF.

This chain links TRBV27 with TRBJ1-1; D call uncertain. V shed 5 bases and J shed 1 base, with 5 bases lying between them. Germline V gene lookup returns CDR1 MNHEY and CDR2 SMNVEV (reference sequence). The length of the CDR3 is 12 residues. Here the CDR3 DNA reads TGTGCCAGCAGTCCAGGGAACACTGAAGCTTTCTTT. As protein: CASSPGNTEAFF.

The rearrangement links TRBV29-1 to TRBJ2-2; 9 bases align to TRBD1. Germline V gene sequence: CDR1 SQVTM, CDR2 ANQGSEA. Trimming at V came to 4 bases and at J to 4 bases, leaving 1 base not matched to a gene. CDR3 length equals 13 residues. CDR3 region: CSVGDRATGELFF. CDR3 in DNA: TGCAGCGTTGGGGACAGGGCCACCGGGGAGCTGTTTTTT.

The rearrangement uses TRBV6-1 and TRBJ2-7; D gene unclear. The CDR3 is made up of 14 amino acids. The V end was cut by 1 base, the J end by 5 bases, with 12 bases between. Germline V gives CDR1 MNHNS, CDR2 SASEGT. CDR3 region: CASSEVVGWDEQYF. CDR3 DNA sequence: TGTGCCAGCAGTGAAGTTGTGGGTTGGGACGAGCAGTACTTC.

The V and J genes are TRBV27 and TRBJ1-6; the D is unclear. CDR3 length equals 14 residues. CDR1 is MNHEY and CDR2 is SMNVEV in the germline V gene (reference sequence). V was clipped by 7 bases and J by 4 bases, with 11 bases between them. This CDR3 reads CASKPETYNSPLHF. CDR3 in DNA: TGTGCCAGCAAACCCGAAACTTATAATTCACCCCTCCACTTT.

This chain connects TRBV6-1 to TRBJ2-4, with TRBD2 matching over 8 bases. V was clipped by 1 base and J by 0 bases; unmatched bases: 5. This CDR3 spans 17 amino acids. The germline V gene encodes CDR1 MNHNS and CDR2 SASEGT. The DNA for the CDR3 is TGTGCCAGCAGTGAAGTGAGGCTAGCGGGAGCCAAAAACATTCAGTACTTC. Its protein product is CASSEVRLAGAKNIQYF.

This chain joins TRBV15 and TRBJ2-1; D assignment may be TRBD1 or TRBD2 (5 bases each). V dropped 0 bases and J dropped 4 bases, with 10 bases sitting between them. CDR3 length: 15 residues. CDR1 is LNHNV and CDR2 is YYDKDF in the germline V gene (reference sequence). This CDR3 is CATSRDGTAYNEQFF. The DNA of the CDR3 is TGTGCCACCAGCAGAGACGGGACGGCATACAATGAGCAGTTCTTC. Full variable domain (remainder filled in from reference TRBV15 and TRBJ2-1): DAMVIQNPRYQVTQFGKPVTLSCSQTLNHNVMYWYQQKSSQAPKLLFHYYDKDFNNEADTPDNFQSRRPNTSFCFLDIRSPGLGDTAMYLCATSRDGTAYNEQFFGPGTRLTVL.

The chain couples TRBV5-3 to TRBJ1-2; 11 positions match TRBD1. TRBV5-3 is recorded as an ORF, its role being uncertain. This CDR3 spans 17 amino acids. V lost 5 bases to trimming and J lost 7 bases; unmatched junction nucleotides: 16. The CDR3 loop is CARSQGGGQGASCGYTF. The CDR3 bases are TGTGCCAGAAGTCAGGGAGGCGGACAGGGGGCAAGTTGTGGCTACACCTTC.